A selection of T cell receptor beta chains follows, all from one sample in a study of technical replicates of blood from a few donors. This table comes from immunoSEQ multiplex PCR, and its TCRdb copy is limited to in-frame clones, with some not included. The sample lists about 53,000 clones, more than 70% occurring once. The specimen was PBMCs. These receptors were collected from a human donor in good health. Some clones in this sample may be carry-over from other donors' samples. CDR3s include the opening cysteine and the closing phenylalanine or tryptophan. A D gene is named only where the DNA matches it firmly. The size field is filled for only some rows; it gives once, few, many or a size class.

j_call	v_call	clone_size	d_call	cdr3_nt	cdr3_aa
TRBJ1-1	TRBV7-8	NA	NA	TGTGCCAGCAGCTCTCAAGACAGGACAAACACTGAAGCTTTCTTT	CASSSQDRTNTEAFF
TRBJ2-5	TRBV5-1	NA	NA	TGCGCCAGCAGCTTGGGTCTGGCGGGGAGACAAGAGACCCAGTACTTC	CASSLGLAGRQETQYF
TRBJ1-2	TRBV6-4	NA	TRBD1	TGTGCCAGCGGCGGACAGGGGGGAGGCTACACCTTC	CASGGQGGGYTF
TRBJ1-2	TRBV18	NA	NA	TGTGCCAGCTCCCTCCGGGACACCTATGGCTACACCTTC	CASSLRDTYGYTF
TRBJ1-5	TRBV9	NA	NA	TGTGCCAGCAGCGTAGCTGGGGGGAATCAGCCCCAGCATTTT	CASSVAGGNQPQHF
TRBJ2-5	TRBV7-3	NA	TRBD1	TGTGCCAGCAGCCCACAGGACAGGGGGATGGGGACCCAGTACTTC	CASSPQDRGMGTQYF
TRBJ1-2	TRBV2	NA	TRBD1	TGTGCCAGCAGCTTGGGACAGTCCTATGGCTACACCTTC	CASSLGQSYGYTF
TRBJ2-1	TRBV14	NA	NA	TGTGCCAGCAGTTACTTTGGGGTGGGAGATTCAAATGAGCAGTTCTTC	CASSYFGVGDSNEQFF
TRBJ1-2	TRBV7-9	few	NA	TGTGCCAGCACCCAAGAGGCGGGGCGTCTTCGCTATGGCTACACCTTC	CASTQEAGRLRYGYTF
TRBJ1-3	TRBV18	NA	TRBD1	TGTGCCAGCTCACCGGCCCAGACAGGGCAAGGAAACACCATATATTTT	CASSPAQTGQGNTIYF
TRBJ2-5	TRBV11-1	NA	TRBD1	TGTGCCAGCAGTCAGACAGGGGCCCCTCGAGAGACCCAGTACTTC	CASSQTGAPRETQYF
TRBJ2-2	TRBV7-9	NA	TRBD1	TGTGCCAGCAGCTTACCGACAGGGGGCAGCACCGGGGAGCTGTTTTTT	CASSLPTGGSTGELFF
TRBJ2-7	TRBV7-3	NA	TRBD2	TGTGCCAGCAGCCCGACTAGCGGCCCTCCCTACGAGCAGTACTTC	CASSPTSGPPYEQYF
TRBJ1-2	TRBV5-6	once	NA	TGTGCCAGCAGCATTCGAGGTTATGGCTACACCTTC	CASSIRGYGYTF
TRBJ2-7	TRBV7-9	NA	TRBD1	TGTGCCAGCAGCTTTCTCCGGACAGGGGGCTCTTACGAGCAGTACTTC	CASSFLRTGGSYEQYF
TRBJ1-1	TRBV4-2	once	TRBD1	TGTGCCAGCAGGCCAGGGGGCACTGAAGCTTTCTTT	CASRPGGTEAFF
TRBJ1-4	TRBV5-1	NA	NA	TGCGCCAGCAGCCCGGTTAGTGGGCCTAATGAAAAACTGTTTTTT	CASSPVSGPNEKLFF
TRBJ2-5	TRBV11-2	NA	TRBD2	TGTGCCAGCAGCTCCTATACTAGCGGGAGGGGAGAGACCCAGTACTTC	CASSSYTSGRGETQYF
TRBJ2-1	TRBV7-8	once	TRBD2	TGTGCCAGCAGCTTATACGGGAGGTCCCACAATGAGCAGTTCTTC	CASSLYGRSHNEQFF
TRBJ2-7	TRBV18	once	NA	TGTGCCAGCTCACCGTCCAGTGTTGGGGGGACCTATACGAATGTGCAGTACTTC	CASSPSSVGGTYTNVQYF
TRBJ2-7	TRBV2	NA	TRBD1	TGTGCCAGCAGGCCGGGACAGGGGAAATACGAGCAGTACTTC	CASRPGQGKYEQYF
TRBJ1-2	TRBV4-1	NA	NA	TGCGCCAGCAGCCAACTCGGTCTAGGGGGTCGGACCTTC	CASSQLGLGGRTF
TRBJ1-2	TRBV7-8	NA	NA	TGTGCCAGCAGCACAGGGACCTATGGCTACACCTTC	CASSTGTYGYTF
TRBJ2-3	TRBV11-2	NA	TRBD2	TGTGCCAGCAGCCGCGCGGGGACTAGCGGGAGGCGCGCAGATACGCAGTATTTT	CASSRAGTSGRRADTQYF
TRBJ2-7	TRBV10-3	NA	NA	TGTGCCATCAGTGAGCCCACTAGATCCGAGCAGTACTTC	CAISEPTRSEQYF
TRBJ1-1	TRBV7-9	once	TRBD1	TGTGCCAGCCGGGGACAGACGGAAAACACTGAAGCTTTCTTT	CASRGQTENTEAFF
TRBJ1-1	TRBV19	NA	TRBD1	TGTGCCAGTAGAAAACAGGGGGCGCGGGTAGCTTTCTTT	CASRKQGARVAFF
TRBJ1-4	TRBV4-2	NA	TRBD1	TGTGCCAGCAGCCCCCAGGGGGGGACAGGGGGTGAAAAACTGTTTTTT	CASSPQGGTGGEKLFF
TRBJ1-6	TRBV19	NA	TRBD1	TGTGCCAGGCGACAGGGTCGGTATAATTCACCCCTCCACTTT	CARRQGRYNSPLHF
TRBJ1-6	TRBV7-8	NA	NA	TGTGCCAGCAGCGCCCGATTCCTGAGCTCCTATAATTCACCCCTCCACTTT	CASSARFLSSYNSPLHF
TRBJ1-3	TRBV7-2	NA	NA	TGTGCCAGCAGCTTAGGGCCCCGGGGAGGCACCATATATTTT	CASSLGPRGGTIYF
TRBJ1-5	TRBV19	NA	NA	TGTGCCAGTAGTGATCGTCCCACATATAGCAATCAGCCCCAGCATTTT	CASSDRPTYSNQPQHF
TRBJ1-2	TRBV10-3	NA	TRBD1	TGTGCCATCAGCGGAGGACAGGGTCAGGGCTACACCTTC	CAISGGQGQGYTF
TRBJ2-6	TRBV18	NA	NA	TGTGCCAGCTCACCCGGAAGCGGGGGGGCCAACGTCCTGACTTTC	CASSPGSGGANVLTF
TRBJ2-7	TRBV11-2	NA	NA	TGTGCCAGCAGCTTAGAGTTGGGTGGGCACTACGAGCAGTACTTC	CASSLELGGHYEQYF
TRBJ1-2	TRBV7-6	NA	TRBD1	TGTGCCAGCAGCTTAGGGGGTATGTATATCGGGACAGGGATTTATGGCTACACCTTC	CASSLGGMYIGTGIYGYTF
TRBJ1-1	TRBV7-9	NA	NA	TGTGCCAGCAGCTACATTGTCGGGCGGGGGACTGAAGCTTTCTTT	CASSYIVGRGTEAFF
TRBJ2-7	TRBV30	NA	TRBD1	TGTGCCTGGAGTACCCCAGGGGGCCTCAACGAGCAGTACTTC	CAWSTPGGLNEQYF
TRBJ1-1	TRBV7-3	NA	NA	TGTGCCAGCAGCTCGACATTGAACACTGAAGCTTTCTTT	CASSSTLNTEAFF
TRBJ1-5	TRBV6-6	once	NA	TGTGCCAGCAGCCCCTCAGGAGGGACCAATCAGCCCCAGCATTTT	CASSPSGGTNQPQHF
TRBJ1-3	TRBV19	NA	NA	TGTGCCAGTAGTATCACCACAGGCAGCTCTGGAAACACCATATATTTT	CASSITTGSSGNTIYF
TRBJ2-6	TRBV2	NA	NA	TGTGCCAGCAGTTCAGTCTCTGGGGCCAACGTCCTGACTTTC	CASSSVSGANVLTF